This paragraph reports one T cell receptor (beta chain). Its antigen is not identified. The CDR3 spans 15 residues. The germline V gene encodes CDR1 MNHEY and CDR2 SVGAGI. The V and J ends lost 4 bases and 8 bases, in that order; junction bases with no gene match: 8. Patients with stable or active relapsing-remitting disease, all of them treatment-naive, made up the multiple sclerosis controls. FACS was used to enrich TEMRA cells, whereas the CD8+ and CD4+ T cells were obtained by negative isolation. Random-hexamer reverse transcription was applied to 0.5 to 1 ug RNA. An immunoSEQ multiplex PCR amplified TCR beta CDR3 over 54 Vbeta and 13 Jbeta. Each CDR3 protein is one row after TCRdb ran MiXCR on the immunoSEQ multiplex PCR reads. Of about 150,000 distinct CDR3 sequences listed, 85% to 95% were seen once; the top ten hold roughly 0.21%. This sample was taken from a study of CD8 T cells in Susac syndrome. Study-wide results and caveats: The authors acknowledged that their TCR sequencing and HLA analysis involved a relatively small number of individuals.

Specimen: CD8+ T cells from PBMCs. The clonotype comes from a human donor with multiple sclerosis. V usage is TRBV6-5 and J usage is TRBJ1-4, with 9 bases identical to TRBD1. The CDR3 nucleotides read TGTGCCAGCAGTTCATTCGGGACAGGGCGAGAAAAACTGTTTTTT. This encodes CASSSFGTGREKLFF.